These T cell receptor beta chains were read from a single sample in a study of blood T cell repertoires in COVID-19. Here immunoSEQ multiplex PCR was the method, and the copy in TCRdb shows in-frame clones only, minus some. The sample gives 120,000 or so clones, over 75% of which show up once; 28% is in the top ten. The sample was peripheral blood. Source of these receptors: a man between 70 and 80 years old with active or convalescent COVID-19. CDR3s include the opening cysteine and the closing phenylalanine or tryptophan. A D gene is named only where the DNA matches it firmly. Part of the rows lack a size; the others show once, few, many or a class for expanded clones.

cdr3_aa cdr3_nt j_call clone_size d_call v_call
CASSLALAGLSYNEQFF TGTGCCAGCAGCTTAGCGTTGGCGGGGCTCTCCTACAATGAGCAGTTCTTC TRBJ2-1 - - TRBV7-8
CASSPVRLSGRATDTQYF TGTGCCAGCAGCCCCGTACGGCTTAGCGGGAGGGCGACAGATACGCAGTATTTT TRBJ2-3 once TRBD2 TRBV7-9
CSARVNTEAFF TGCAGTGCCCGGGTGAACACTGAAGCTTTCTTT TRBJ1-1 - - TRBV20-1
CASRLALAGTGELFF TGTGCAAGTCGCTTAGCCCTAGCGGGCACCGGGGAGCTGTTTTTT TRBJ2-2 few - TRBV12-2
CASNLGQGAETQYF TGCGCCAGCAACTTGGGACAGGGGGCGGAGACCCAGTACTTC TRBJ2-5 few TRBD1 TRBV5-1
CASSPGLAPLGGTQYF TGCGCCAGCAGCCCTGGACTAGCCCCACTAGGGGGAACGCAGTATTTT TRBJ2-3 - TRBD2 TRBV5-1
CASSRSYNSPLHF TGTGCCAGCAGTCGGTCCTATAATTCACCCCTCCACTTT TRBJ1-6 - - TRBV27
CASSQDLQRRGLAGSTNTGELFF TGTGCCAGCAGCCAAGATTTGCAACGCCGCGGACTAGCGGGATCTACGAACACCGGGGAGCTGTTTTTT TRBJ2-2 - TRBD2 TRBV4-2
CATSGASGANVLTF TGTGCCACCAGTGGGGCCTCTGGGGCCAACGTCCTGACTTTC TRBJ2-6 - - TRBV24-1
CASSPSSGDLTGGGYTF TGTGCCAGCTCACCAAGTTCGGGTGACTTAACAGGCGGAGGCTACACCTTC TRBJ1-2 - - TRBV18
CATGTSAQETQYF TGTGCCACCGGGACTAGCGCACAAGAGACCCAGTACTTC TRBJ2-5 once TRBD2 TRBV2
CASSLRTGEVYEQYF TGTGCCAGCAGTTTAAGAACTGGAGAGGTCTACGAGCAGTACTTC TRBJ2-7 - - TRBV27
CASSRLAQETQYF TGTGCCAGCAGTAGACTAGCCCAAGAGACCCAGTACTTC TRBJ2-5 - TRBD2 TRBV6-5
CASSYPQGTPYEQYF TGTGCCAGCAGTTACCCCCAGGGTACCCCCTACGAGCAGTACTTC TRBJ2-7 - - TRBV6-2/TRBV6-3
CASSALGAGNEKLFF TGTGCCAGCAGTGCTCTCGGTGCGGGTAATGAAAAACTGTTTTTT TRBJ1-4 - - TRBV27
CASSYEAGGIYEQYF TGTGCCAGCAGTTACGAGGCGGGAGGGATCTACGAGCAGTACTTC TRBJ2-7 few TRBD2 TRBV6-5
CATSRDRTSSYEQYF TGTGCCACCAGCAGAGATCGTACTTCTTCCTACGAGCAGTACTTC TRBJ2-7 - - TRBV15
CASGHRGLRPQHF TGTGCCAGCGGCCACAGGGGGCTTCGGCCCCAGCATTTT TRBJ1-5 - TRBD1 TRBV28
CASSPGLPNTGELFF TGTGCCAGCAGTCCGGGACTCCCGAACACCGGGGAGCTGTTTTTT TRBJ2-2 - - TRBV6-4
CASSSGGRAETQYF TGTGCCAGCAGCTCTGGGGGGAGGGCGGAGACCCAGTACTTC TRBJ2-5 - TRBD2 TRBV11-2
CASSRQGGMETQYF TGTGCCAGCAGCCGACAGGGGGGTATGGAGACGCAGTATTTT TRBJ2-3 - TRBD1 TRBV6-5
CASSIGTSGNQGGETQYF TGTGCCAGTAGTATCGGGACTAGCGGGAATCAAGGTGGGGAGACCCAGTACTTC TRBJ2-5 - TRBD2 TRBV19
CASSMRVYNSPLHF TGTGCCAGTAGTATGCGGGTATATAATTCACCCCTCCACTTT TRBJ1-6 - - TRBV19
CASQRGGYEQYF TGTGCCAGTCAGAGGGGGGGCTACGAGCAGTACTTC TRBJ2-7 once - TRBV28
CASSQVRVSNSGANVLTF TGTGCCAGCAGCCAAGTTCGGGTCTCCAACTCTGGGGCCAACGTCCTGACTTTC TRBJ2-6 - - TRBV3-1/TRBV3-2
CASSLETSGSLHEQFF TGTGCCAGCAGCTTAGAGACTAGCGGGAGTCTCCATGAGCAGTTCTTC TRBJ2-1 - TRBD2 TRBV7-8
CASSYGPMDEKLFF TGTGCCAGCAGTTACGGGCCGATGGATGAAAAACTGTTTTTT TRBJ1-4 - - TRBV6-5
CASSETVVGRDIQYF TGTGCCAGCAGTGAGACCGTCGTAGGTCGGGACATTCAGTACTTC TRBJ2-4 - - TRBV6-1
CASSTGLPAIEQYF TGTGCCAGCAGTACGGGACTACCCGCTATCGAGCAGTACTTC TRBJ2-7 - TRBD2 TRBV28
CASSFGRGRSNQPQHF TGTGCCAGCAGTTTTGGCAGGGGGAGGAGCAATCAGCCCCAGCATTTT TRBJ1-5 once TRBD1 TRBV28
CASSPGWAGTSGNTIYF TGTGCCAGCAGCCCCGGCTGGGCGGGGACCTCTGGAAACACCATATATTTT TRBJ1-3 - - TRBV7-9
CASTPSGLAGGPQFF TGTGCCAGCACTCCTAGCGGACTAGCGGGAGGGCCTCAGTTCTTC TRBJ2-1 once TRBD2 TRBV28
CASSFRQGAGETQYF TGTGCCAGCAGTTTTCGCCAGGGGGCGGGAGAGACCCAGTACTTC TRBJ2-5 - TRBD1 TRBV6-6